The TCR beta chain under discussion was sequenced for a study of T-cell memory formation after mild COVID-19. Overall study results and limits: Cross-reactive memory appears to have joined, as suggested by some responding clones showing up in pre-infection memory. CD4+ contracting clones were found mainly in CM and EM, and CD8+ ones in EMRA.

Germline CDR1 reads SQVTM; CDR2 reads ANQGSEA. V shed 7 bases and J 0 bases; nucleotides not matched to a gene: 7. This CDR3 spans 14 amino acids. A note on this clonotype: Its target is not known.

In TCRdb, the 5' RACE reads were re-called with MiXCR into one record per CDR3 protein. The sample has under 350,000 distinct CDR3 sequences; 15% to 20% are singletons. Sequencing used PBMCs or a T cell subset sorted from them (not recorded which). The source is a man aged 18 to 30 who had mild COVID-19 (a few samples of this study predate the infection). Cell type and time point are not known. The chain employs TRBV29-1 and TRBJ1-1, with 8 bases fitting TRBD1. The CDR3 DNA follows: TGCAGCGGTGAGACAGGGGTCATGAACACTGAAGCTTTCTTT. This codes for CSGETGVMNTEAFF. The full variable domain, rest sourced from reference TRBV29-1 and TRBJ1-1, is SAVISQKPSRDICQRGTSLTIQCQVDSQVTMMFWYRQQPGQSLTLIATANQGSEATYESGFVIDKFPISRPNLTFSTLTVSNMSPEDSSIYLCSGETGVMNTEAFFGQGTRLTVV.